The sequence of this TCR beta chain was determined in a study of T cell responses to AZD1222 COVID-19 vaccine. Study-wide results and limits: Donors skewed white British and female; clonal diversity was possibly underestimated. Vaccine-associated CD4 TCRs spanned spike, dominant at 160-218 and 743-854. Targets within unmutated variant regions were reportedly found for nearly half of spike-specific TCRs. It was only a handful of AZD1222 recipients who were seropositive at baseline.

Of note for this clone: Its antigen is unknown.

Profiling relied on immunoSEQ multiplex PCR, and the TCRdb table lists in-frame clones only, not all of them. Of about 160,000 clones in the sample, around nine tenths were seen once. The CDR3 contains 12 residues. CDR1 and CDR2 from the germline V gene are GTSNPN and SVGIG (reference sequence). The V and J ends lost 3 bases and 8 bases respectively, with 11 bases between them. The chain couples TRBV30 to TRBJ2-1; D gene uncertain. Sequenced material: peripheral blood, taken 28 days after the second AZD1222 dose. This clonotype originated in an adult who received the AZD1222 COVID-19 vaccine. The CDR3 sequence is CAWSGPGDEQFF. The DNA of the CDR3 is TGTGCCTGGAGCGGCCCTGGGGATGAGCAGTTCTTC.